This T cell receptor beta chain emerged from a study of blood T cell repertoires in COVID-19. The repertoire was sequenced with immunoSEQ multiplex PCR; TCRdb's copy has only in-frame clones and lacks some. The sample comprises more than 200,000 clones, around 90% of which are singletons, and over 1.5% rests with the top ten. V was pared by 3 bases and J by 10 bases, with 3 bases of the junction left unmatched. In germline, CDR1 is SNHLY, CDR2 FYNNEI. The CDR3 consists of 12 residues. This clonotype was obtained from a woman between 18 and 29 years old who had recovered from COVID-19. What was sequenced was PBMCs or T cells enriched from blood (not recorded which). This chain joins TRBV2 and TRBJ1-1; 9 bases line up with TRBD1. As DNA, the CDR3 is TGTGCCAGCAGTGACGGGGACAGGGTAGCTTTCTTT. Encoded protein: CASSDGDRVAFF. Full variable domain (remainder filled in from reference TRBV2 and TRBJ1-1): EPEVTQTPSHQVTQMGQEVILRCVPISNHLYFYWYRQILGQKVEFLVSFYNNEISEKSEIFDDQFSVERPDGSNFTLKIRSTKLEDSAMYFCASSDGDRVAFFGQGTRLTVV.